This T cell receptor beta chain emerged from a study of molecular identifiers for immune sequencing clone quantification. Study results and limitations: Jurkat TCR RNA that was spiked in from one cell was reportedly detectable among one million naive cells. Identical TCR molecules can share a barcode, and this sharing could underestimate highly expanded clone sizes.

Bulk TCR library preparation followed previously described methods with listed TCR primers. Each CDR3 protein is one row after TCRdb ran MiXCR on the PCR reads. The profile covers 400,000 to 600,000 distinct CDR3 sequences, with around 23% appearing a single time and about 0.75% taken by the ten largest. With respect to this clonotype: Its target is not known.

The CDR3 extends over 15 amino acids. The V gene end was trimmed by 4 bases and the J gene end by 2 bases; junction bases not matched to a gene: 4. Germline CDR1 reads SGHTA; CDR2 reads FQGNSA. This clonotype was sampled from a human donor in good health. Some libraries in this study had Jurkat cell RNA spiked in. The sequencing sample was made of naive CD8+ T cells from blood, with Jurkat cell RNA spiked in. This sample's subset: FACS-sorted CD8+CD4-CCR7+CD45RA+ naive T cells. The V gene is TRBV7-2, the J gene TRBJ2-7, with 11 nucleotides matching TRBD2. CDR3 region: CASSYRLAGTYEQYF. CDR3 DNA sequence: TGTGCCAGCAGCTATCGACTAGCGGGAACCTACGAGCAGTACTTC. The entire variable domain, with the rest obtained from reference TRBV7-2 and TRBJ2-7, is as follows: GAGVSQSPSNKVTEKGKDVELRCDPISGHTALYWYRQSLGQGLEFLIYFQGNSAPDKSGLPSDRFSAERTGGSVSTLTIQRTQQEDSAVYLCASSYRLAGTYEQYFGPGTRLTVT.